This T cell receptor beta chain was captured in a study of blood T cell repertoires in COVID-19. The CDR3 totals 13 residues. V lost 5 bases and J lost 4; bases outside the gene matches: 3. Germline loops: CDR1 PRHDT, CDR2 FYEKMQ (reference sequence). The data were produced by immunoSEQ multiplex PCR, yet TCRdb's version contains in-frame clones alone and is incomplete. The sample has under 50,000 clones, 90% seen once. The rearrangement uses TRBV13 and TRBJ1-1, with 8 bases lining up with TRBD1. This receptor was taken from a man in his 70s with active COVID-19. The material sequenced was peripheral blood. CDR3 sequence reads: CASSNDRGTEAFF. DNA of the CDR3: TGTGCCAGCAGCAACGACAGGGGCACTGAAGCTTTCTTT.